Reported below is one T cell receptor (beta chain). The sample belongs to a study of blood T cell repertoires in COVID-19. Study overall: In each case, the material was cDNA or gDNA derived from T cells, B-cell-depleted T cells, or PBMCs.

Germline values: CDR1 MNHEY, CDR2 SVGAGI. Trimming pared 6 bases from V and 0 bases from J, leaving 14 bases between. The CDR3 has 15 residues. This table comes from immunoSEQ multiplex PCR, and its TCRdb copy is limited to in-frame clones, with some not included. Of around 170,000 clones listed, approximately 88% were seen once; the top ten hold under 3.5%. The sequenced material came from peripheral blood. The sequence was collected from a woman aged 55-75 years with acute or convalescent COVID-19. This chain uses TRBV6-5 with TRBJ1-2; D ambiguous. The CDR3 spells CASSLRGQANYGYTF. CDR3 sequence (DNA): TGTGCCAGCAGCCTACGAGGGCAAGCTAACTATGGCTACACCTTC.